This T cell receptor beta chain originates from a study of read filtering for tumor transcriptome and immune sequencing. This clonotype has ten or more counts. The CDR3 covers 14 residues. J was trimmed by 3 bases and V by 7 bases; bases with no gene match: 7. In germline, CDR1 is SGHKS, CDR2 YYEKEE (reference sequence). The library was built from about 400 ng RNA with molecular barcoded adaptors for alpha/delta and beta/gamma chains. From the reads, TCRdb called clonotypes with MiXCR, one entry per CDR3 protein. The sample carries some 40,000 distinct CDR3 sequences, approximately 15% recorded once. This receptor was identified in a donor aged 40 or over with multiple myeloma. The V and J genes are TRBV5-5 and TRBJ2-1; TRBD2 aligns across 7 bases. The sample consisted of a population of CD138-negative cells sorted from bone marrow. CDR3 sequence: CASLRGDGYNEQFF. Written as DNA, the CDR3 is TGTGCCAGCTTACGGGGGGACGGCTACAATGAGCAGTTCTTC.